Listed here are 24 T cell receptor beta chains from one sample, sequenced in a study of control samples from healthy donors and cancer patients (dated by TCRdb to about 2020). Library preparation used the immunoSEQ multiplex PCR assay. Sourced from immuneACCESS, this table was stored by TCRdb with only in-frame sequences that have V and J called. A share of the clones is absent; for the studies checked, an unresolved V gene accounts for under half, and the remainder has no known explanation. The sample includes 100,000 to 120,000 clones, with roughly four fifths observed a single time. 6% to 8% of the sample goes to the ten largest clones. Specimen: blood. These receptors came from a man between 18 and 29 years old in good health.

The chain links TRBV14 to TRBJ1-1; D not resolved. Germline lookup yields CDR1 SGHDN and CDR2 FVKESK. The CDR3 consists of 14 residues. V was trimmed by 4 bases and J by 0 bases, leaving 9 bases between them. CDR3 DNA sequence: TGTGCCAGCAGCCGGCCAGGATTGAACACTGAAGCTTTCTTT. It yields the protein CASSRPGLNTEAFF.

The V and J genes are TRBV2 and TRBJ2-5, with 9 bases that match TRBD1. Germline CDR1 is SNHLY and CDR2 is FYNNEI. The CDR3 sequence is 13 residues long. After removal of 5 bases from V and 5 bases from J, the junction contained 3 bases not matched to a gene. The CDR3 protein is CASSLGQGETQYF. Here the CDR3 DNA reads TGTGCCAGCAGTCTGGGACAGGGCGAGACCCAGTACTTC.

This chain links TRBV9 with TRBJ2-3; TRBD2 agrees at 11 bases. Trimming at V came to 0 bases and at J to 2 bases, leaving 2 bases not matched to a gene. Germline CDR1 reads SGDLS; CDR2 reads YYNGEE. This CDR3 is 16 amino acids long. CDR3 sequence (DNA): TGTGCCAGCAGCGTAGGTAGCGGGGGGGCCACAGATACGCAGTATTTT. Protein sequence: CASSVGSGGATDTQYF.

This rearrangement joins TRBV2 to TRBJ2-1; 10 nucleotides align to TRBD2. CDR1 is SNHLY and CDR2 is FYNNEI in the germline V gene. The V gene end was trimmed by 7 bases and the J gene end by 6 bases; junction bases not matched to a gene: 9. This CDR3 region has 15 residues. CDR3 coding DNA: TGTGCCAGCAAGGTTCGGACTAGCGGCTCCAATGAGCAGTTCTTC. Its translation: CASKVRTSGSNEQFF.

This chain uses TRBV25-1 with TRBJ1-1; D perhaps matches TRBD1 (5 bases). Per germline, CDR1 MGHDK and CDR2 SYGVNS. Trimming cost V 4 bases and J 5 bases, with 11 bases left between them. The length of the CDR3 is 13 residues. The CDR3 here is CASSAGLGTEAFF. The DNA for the CDR3 is TGTGCCAGCAGTGCAGGGTTGGGGACTGAAGCTTTCTTT.

Here the CDR3 DNA reads TGTGCCAGCAGTGACGAGGGTATCTATGGCTACACCTTC. It is translated as CASSDEGIYGYTF. This chain uses TRBV6-1 with TRBJ1-2; D gene uncertain. In germline, CDR1 is MNHNS, CDR2 SASEGT. This CDR3 is 13 amino acids long. The ends were cut back, 3 bases at V and 4 bases at J, with 9 bases in the middle.

Comments on this clone: The same CDR3 can be traced to other DNA sequences in this sample. The J gene is TRBJ2-3, the V gene TRBV3-1 (or the pseudogene TRBV3-2); 9 bases are a match to TRBD2. V was clipped by 4 bases and J by 0 bases; unmatched bases: 2. The CDR3 is 15 residues long. From germline, CDR1 is LGHDT and CDR2 YNNKEL (reference sequence). The CDR3 bases are TGTGCCAGCAGCCCTACTAGCGGGAGCACAGATACGCAGTATTTT. Translating gives CASSPTSGSTDTQYF.

This clone was seen only once. The rearrangement joins TRBV6-2 or TRBV6-3 to TRBJ2-3, with a possible D match to TRBD2 (6 bases). Germline lookup yields CDR1 MNHEY and CDR2 SVGEGT. The CDR3 totals 13 residues. Trimming took 2 bases from V and 6 from J, leaving 9 bases between them. The CDR3 loop reads CASSYPGRDTQYF. CDR3 sequence (DNA): TGTGCCAGCAGTTACCCAGGGAGGGATACGCAGTATTTT.

This chain connects TRBV4-3 to TRBJ2-3; 10 nucleotides align to TRBD2. CDR3 size: 21 residues. The V and J ends lost 2 bases and 1 base, in that order; junction bases with no gene match: 18. In germline, CDR1 is LGHNA, CDR2 YSLEER. CDR3 sequence: CASSQSRRGLAEKYGTDTQYF. As DNA, the CDR3 is TGCGCCAGCAGCCAAAGTCGCCGCGGACTAGCGGAGAAATATGGCACAGATACGCAGTATTTT.

V usage is TRBV12-3 or TRBV12-4 and J usage is TRBJ1-5; D not certain. V dropped 8 bases and J dropped 11 bases, with 16 bases sitting between them. The CDR3 is 12 residues long. The CDR3 loop reads CASCWNTGAQHF. CDR3 DNA sequence: TGTGCCAGCTGTTGGAATACCGGTGCCCAGCATTTT.

V gene TRBV9 combines with J gene TRBJ1-6, with D possibly TRBD1 on 6 matching bases. CDR3 size: 14 residues. Germline loops: CDR1 SGDLS, CDR2 YYNGEE. Trimming took 3 bases from V and 8 from J, leaving 12 bases between them. The CDR3 loop reads CASSARDIYSPLHF. Written as DNA, the CDR3 is TGTGCCAGCAGCGCCCGGGACATTTATTCACCCCTCCACTTT.

The chain has TRBV5-8 and TRBJ2-7; perhaps TRBD2 as D (6 bases). The ends were cut back, 1 base at V and 3 bases at J, with 14 bases in the middle. This CDR3 has 15 amino acids. Per germline, CDR1 SGHTS and CDR2 YDEGEE. The CDR3 sequence is CASSLRRGSIYEQYV. DNA for the CDR3: TGTGCCAGCAGCTTGAGGCGGGGCAGTATCTACGAGCAGTACGTC.

The gene calls are TRBV7-7 and TRBJ2-1, with TRBD1 matching over 11 bases. Losses at the gene ends were 1 base for V and 10 bases for J; bases not matched to a gene: 6. Germline V gene lookup returns CDR1 SSHAT and CDR2 FNYEAQ (reference sequence). The CDR3 contains 15 residues. The CDR3 here is CASSLGTGGESEQFF. The CDR3 region has the DNA TGTGCCAGCAGCTTAGGGACAGGGGGCGAATCCGAGCAGTTCTTC.

The CDR3 sequence is CATSDPRTVPDTQYF. As DNA, the CDR3 is TGTGCCACCAGTGACCCGAGGACAGTACCAGATACGCAGTATTTT. The chain uses TRBV24-1 and TRBJ2-3; TRBD1 might be the D (6 bases). Germline V lookup: CDR1 KGHDR, CDR2 SFDVKD. This CDR3 is built from 15 residues. Trimming removed 4 bases from V and 4 bases from J, with 14 bases in between.

V is TRBV7-6 and J is TRBJ2-7; the D gene is possibly TRBD1 (5 bases). The length of the CDR3 is 15 residues. Germline CDR1 is SGHVS and CDR2 is FNYEAQ. V was shortened by 5 bases and J by 3 bases, with 17 bases between the two germline ends. CDR3 nucleotides: TGTGCCAGCAGCCCTTCCTCGGCAGGGCTCTACGAGCAGTACTTC. As protein: CASSPSSAGLYEQYF.

The chain is built from TRBV12-3 or TRBV12-4 and TRBJ1-2; D remains unclear. There are 13 residues in the CDR3. V was shortened by 1 base and J by 4 bases, with 7 bases between the two germline ends. The CDR3 is CASSLGGIYGYTF. CDR3 nucleotides: TGTGCCAGCAGTTTAGGAGGGATCTATGGCTACACCTTC.

This clone was observed a handful of times. The rearrangement links TRBV5-6 to TRBJ1-1; 9 positions agree with TRBD1. CDR3 length equals 16 residues. Trimming removed 2 bases from V and 1 base from J; junction bases left unmatched: 6. The germline V gene has CDR1 SGHDT and CDR2 YYEEEE. The chain's CDR3 is CASSLTGGVRNTEAFF. The CDR3, as DNA: TGTGCCAGCAGCTTAACAGGGGGCGTTAGGAACACTGAAGCTTTCTTT.

The chain couples TRBV6-6 to TRBJ1-3; the D is unclear. Germline loops: CDR1 MNHNY, CDR2 SVGAGI (reference sequence). The CDR3 consists of 15 residues. V was pared by 4 bases and J by 0 bases, with 10 bases between. The CDR3 is CASSLQPSSGNTIYF. The CDR3 DNA sequence: TGTGCCAGCAGTTTACAGCCGAGCTCTGGAAACACCATATATTTT.

Regarding this clone: The junction departs from the called germline gene at one end, perhaps through a read error. The genes are TRBV6-2 or TRBV6-3 and TRBJ2-7, with 9 nucleotides matching TRBD1. The CDR3 contains 15 residues. Germline CDR1 and CDR2: MNHEY and SVGEGT. CDR3 amino acids: CASSYGTGFSHEQYF. The CDR3 DNA reads TGTGCCAGCAGTTACGGGACAGGGTTCTCCCACGAGCAGTACTTC.

The V gene is TRBV7-9, the J gene TRBJ2-7, with 7 bases matching TRBD1. Germline V gives CDR1 SEHNR, CDR2 FQNEAQ (reference sequence). The CDR3 extends over 16 amino acids. V shed 4 bases, J shed 3 bases, and the junction held 12 bases outside the gene matches. The CDR3 here is CASSSNLQGRSYEQYF. DNA for the CDR3: TGTGCCAGCAGCTCGAACTTACAGGGGAGAAGCTACGAGCAGTACTTC.

The V call is TRBV4-2, the J call TRBJ2-3; either TRBD1 or TRBD2 may fit D (5 bases each). The CDR3 extends over 13 amino acids. Trimming pared 4 bases from V and 2 bases from J, leaving 7 bases between. From germline, CDR1 is LGHNA and CDR2 YNFKEQ. The CDR3 sequence: CASSRDHTDTQYF. As DNA, the CDR3 is TGTGCCAGCAGCCGGGACCACACAGATACGCAGTATTTT.

In DNA form, the CDR3 reads TGTGCCAGCAGTTACGCGGGGGTAGGGACCCAGTACTTC. Its translation: CASSYAGVGTQYF. The V and J genes are TRBV6-2 or TRBV6-3 and TRBJ2-5; 7 bases fit TRBD2. The V and J ends lost 2 bases and 7 bases, in that order; junction bases with no gene match: 4. CDR3 length equals 13 residues. Germline V gene sequence: CDR1 MNHEY, CDR2 SVGEGT.

The chain has TRBV5-6 and TRBJ1-4; D gene uncertain. CDR3 length: 16 residues. The germline V and J ends were trimmed by 0 bases and 7 bases, with 16 bases remaining between them. Germline CDR1 SGHDT, CDR2 YYEEEE. CDR3 region: CASSLGGANEGEKLFF. The DNA of the CDR3 is TGTGCCAGCAGCTTGGGAGGAGCGAATGAGGGTGAAAAACTGTTTTTT.

The chain has TRBV11-2 and TRBJ2-7; perhaps D is TRBD1 or TRBD2 (5 bases each). Trimming cost V 3 bases and J 5 bases, with 11 bases left between them. The length of the CDR3 is 13 residues. Per germline, CDR1 SGHAT and CDR2 FQNNGV. In DNA, the CDR3 is TGTGCCAGCAGCTTCAGGGCGAGGGACGAGCAGTACGTC. Translation: CASSFRARDEQYV.